This is a list of T cell receptor beta chains from one sample in a study of blood T cell repertoires in COVID-19. The data were produced by immunoSEQ multiplex PCR, yet TCRdb's version contains in-frame clones alone and is incomplete. The data contain 300,000 to 350,000 clones, over 70% of them seen just once; the ten biggest clones take up over 4.5%. Sequencing input: PBMCs or T cells enriched from blood (not recorded which). The receptors were sampled from a young man who had recovered from COVID-19. Each CDR3 is given with its conserved first and last residue. The order of the fields is CDR3 protein, CDR3 DNA, J gene, V gene, clone size, D gene. The D gene is left open where the match is weak. Part of the rows lack a size; the others show once, few, many or a class for expanded clones.

cdr3_aa: CASSLTSGTGSTDTQYF
cdr3_nt: TGTGCCAGCAGCTTAACGAGTGGTACGGGGAGCACAGATACGCAGTATTTT
j_call: TRBJ2-3
v_call: TRBV7-8
clone_size: .
d_call: .

cdr3_aa: CASSFGRASNQPQHF
cdr3_nt: TGTGCCAGCAGTTTTGGGAGGGCTAGCAATCAGCCCCAGCATTTT
j_call: TRBJ1-5
v_call: TRBV6-5
clone_size: .
d_call: .

cdr3_aa: CASSVGSGGYNEQFF
cdr3_nt: TGTGCCAGCAGCGTAGGCAGCGGGGGATACAATGAGCAGTTCTTC
j_call: TRBJ2-1
v_call: TRBV9
clone_size: .
d_call: TRBD2

cdr3_aa: CASSTYNTDTQYF
cdr3_nt: TGTGCCAGCAGCACGTACAACACAGATACGCAGTATTTT
j_call: TRBJ2-3
v_call: TRBV5-4
clone_size: .
d_call: .

cdr3_aa: CASSQDLGDRGSGYTF
cdr3_nt: TGTGCCAGCAGCCAAGATTTAGGGGACAGGGGTAGCGGCTACACCTTC
j_call: TRBJ1-2
v_call: TRBV4-2
clone_size: few
d_call: TRBD1

cdr3_aa: CASSRTGGEYNQPQHF
cdr3_nt: TGTGCCAGCAGCCGGACAGGGGGAGAATACAATCAGCCCCAGCATTTT
j_call: TRBJ1-5
v_call: TRBV11-2
clone_size: .
d_call: TRBD1

cdr3_aa: CASSMFRGQQETQYF
cdr3_nt: TGCGCCAGCAGCATGTTTCGGGGACAACAAGAGACCCAGTACTTC
j_call: TRBJ2-5
v_call: TRBV5-1
clone_size: .
d_call: .

cdr3_aa: CASRHRDRAGGETQYF
cdr3_nt: TGTGCCAGCAGACACCGGGACAGGGCTGGGGGGGAGACCCAGTACTTC
j_call: TRBJ2-5
v_call: TRBV3-1/TRBV3-2
clone_size: .
d_call: TRBD1

cdr3_aa: CASSSGQQYTF
cdr3_nt: TGTGCCAGCAGCTCGGGACAGCAGTACACCTTC
j_call: TRBJ1-2
v_call: TRBV5-5
clone_size: .
d_call: TRBD1

cdr3_aa: CASTPLEGEYYGYTF
cdr3_nt: TGCGCCAGCACCCCCCTCGAGGGGGAATACTATGGCTACACCTTC
j_call: TRBJ1-2
v_call: TRBV5-1
clone_size: .
d_call: .

cdr3_aa: CASSYHGSDYGYTF
cdr3_nt: TGTGCCAGCAGTTACCACGGGTCGGACTATGGCTACACCTTC
j_call: TRBJ1-2
v_call: TRBV6-5
clone_size: .
d_call: .

cdr3_aa: CASSDPGQGSHEQYF
cdr3_nt: TGTGCCAGCAGTGATCCGGGACAGGGGTCCCACGAGCAGTACTTC
j_call: TRBJ2-7
v_call: TRBV2
clone_size: .
d_call: TRBD1

cdr3_aa: CASSFAGMNTEAFF
cdr3_nt: TGTGCCAGCAGTTTCGCGGGAATGAACACTGAAGCTTTCTTT
j_call: TRBJ1-1
v_call: TRBV27
clone_size: .
d_call: .

cdr3_aa: CASSLALAGDTQYF
cdr3_nt: TGCGCCAGCAGCTTGGCGCTAGCTGGAGATACGCAGTATTTT
j_call: TRBJ2-3
v_call: TRBV5-1
clone_size: .
d_call: .

cdr3_aa: CASSQESGGNQPQHF
cdr3_nt: TGTGCCAGCAGCCAGGAAAGTGGGGGGAATCAGCCCCAGCATTTT
j_call: TRBJ1-5
v_call: TRBV5-5
clone_size: .
d_call: .

cdr3_aa: CASSRSGGTEAFF
cdr3_nt: TGTGCCAGCAGCCGGAGCGGGGGCACTGAAGCTTTCTTT
j_call: TRBJ1-1
v_call: TRBV27
clone_size: .
d_call: .

cdr3_aa: CASSPSIGGTLGAFF
cdr3_nt: TGTGCCAGCTCACCATCGATAGGGGGAACGTTAGGAGCTTTCTTT
j_call: TRBJ1-1
v_call: TRBV18
clone_size: .
d_call: .

cdr3_aa: CASKEGRDNMNTEAFF
cdr3_nt: TGTGCCAGCAAGGAAGGCAGGGATAATATGAACACTGAAGCTTTCTTT
j_call: TRBJ1-1
v_call: TRBV2
clone_size: .
d_call: .

cdr3_aa: CASSILAGGRDTQYF
cdr3_nt: TGTGCCAGCAGCATCCTAGCGGGGGGGCGGGATACGCAGTATTTT
j_call: TRBJ2-3
v_call: TRBV11-2
clone_size: .
d_call: TRBD2

cdr3_aa: CAGRLAAGELFF
cdr3_nt: TGTGCCGGTCGACTAGCAGCGGGGGAGCTGTTTTTT
j_call: TRBJ2-2
v_call: TRBV7-2
clone_size: .
d_call: TRBD2

cdr3_aa: CASSSAGGARETQYF
cdr3_nt: TGTGCCAGCAGCTCGGCGGGGGGGGCGAGAGAGACGCAGTATTTT
j_call: TRBJ2-3
v_call: TRBV7-8
clone_size: .
d_call: TRBD2

cdr3_aa: CASSPGTGPNEQFF
cdr3_nt: TGTGCCAGCAGCCCCGGGACAGGTCCCAATGAGCAGTTCTTC
j_call: TRBJ2-1
v_call: TRBV7-9
clone_size: .
d_call: TRBD1

cdr3_aa: CASSETSSYEQYF
cdr3_nt: TGCGCCAGCAGTGAGACTAGCTCCTACGAGCAGTACTTC
j_call: TRBJ2-7
v_call: TRBV10-1
clone_size: .
d_call: .